The present TCR beta chain was sequenced within a study of blood T cells in healthy people across ages. Study results and caveats: Because sorting was not performed, PBMCs prevented conclusive naive versus antigen-experienced comparison. Donors of long life had a larger count of naive CD4+ cells and greater diversity than aged donors. Considered underestimates were the diversity estimates obtained from one million T cells.

CDR1 and CDR2 from the germline V gene are SQVTM and ANQGSEA. This CDR3 comprises 15 residues. The use of a sample-barcoded 5' primer and a J-beta primer mix characterized a second PCR of about 7 to 12 cycles. TCRdb reanalysed the 5' RACE reads using MiXCR and keeps one entry per CDR3 protein. The repertoire holds hundreds of thousands of distinct CDR3 sequences, with about half as singletons. With respect to this clonotype: No antigen is known for it. One junction end does not reproduce the germline sequence, and a read error may be involved.

The receptor was derived from a woman aged 60-75 years in good health. Material for sequencing was blood. V is TRBV29-1 and J is TRBJ2-1; 7 bases are a match to TRBD2. CDR3 sequence: CSVVSMGGGYNGQFF. The CDR3 region has the DNA TGCAGCGTTGTGTCGATGGGCGGGGGTTACAATGGGCAGTTCTTC.